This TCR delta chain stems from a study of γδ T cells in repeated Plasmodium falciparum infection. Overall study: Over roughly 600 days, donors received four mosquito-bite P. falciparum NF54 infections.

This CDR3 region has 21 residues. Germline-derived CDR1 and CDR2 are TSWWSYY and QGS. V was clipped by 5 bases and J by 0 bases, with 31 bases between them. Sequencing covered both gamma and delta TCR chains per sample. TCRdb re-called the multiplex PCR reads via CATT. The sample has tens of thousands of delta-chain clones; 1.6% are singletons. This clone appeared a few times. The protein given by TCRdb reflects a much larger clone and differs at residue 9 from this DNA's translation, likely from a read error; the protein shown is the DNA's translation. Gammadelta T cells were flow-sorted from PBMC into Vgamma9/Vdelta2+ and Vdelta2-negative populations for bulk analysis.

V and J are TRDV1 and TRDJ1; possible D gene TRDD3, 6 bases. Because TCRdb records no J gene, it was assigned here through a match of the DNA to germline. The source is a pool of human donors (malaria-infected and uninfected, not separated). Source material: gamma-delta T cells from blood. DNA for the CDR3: TGTGCTCTTGGGTCCCCTCCAGGGGAATACGGTTCTGGGGCCGACACCGATAAACTCATCTTT. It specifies CALGSPPGEYGSGADTDKLIF.